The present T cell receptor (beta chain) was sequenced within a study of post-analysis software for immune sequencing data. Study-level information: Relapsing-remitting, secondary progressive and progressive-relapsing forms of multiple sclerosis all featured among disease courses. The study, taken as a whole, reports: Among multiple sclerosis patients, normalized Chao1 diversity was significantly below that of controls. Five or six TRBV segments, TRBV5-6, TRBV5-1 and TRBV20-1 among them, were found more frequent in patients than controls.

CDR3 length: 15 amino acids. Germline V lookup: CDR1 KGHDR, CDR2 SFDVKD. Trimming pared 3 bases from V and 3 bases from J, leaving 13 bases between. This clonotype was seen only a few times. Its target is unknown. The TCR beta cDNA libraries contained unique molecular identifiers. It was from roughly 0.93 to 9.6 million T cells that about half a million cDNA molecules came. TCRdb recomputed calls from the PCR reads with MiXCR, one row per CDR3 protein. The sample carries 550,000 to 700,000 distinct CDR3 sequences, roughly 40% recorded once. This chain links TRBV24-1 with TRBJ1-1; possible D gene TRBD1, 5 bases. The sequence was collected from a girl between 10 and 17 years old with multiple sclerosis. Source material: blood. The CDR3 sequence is CATSDPGRGHTEAFF. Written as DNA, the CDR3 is TGTGCCACCAGTGATCCCGGGAGGGGTCACACTGAAGCTTTCTTT.